Detailed here is one T cell receptor beta chain. What it binds is unknown. Libraries were prepared by immunoSEQ multiplex PCR; TCRdb keeps only in-frame clonotypes and omits some of them. The repertoire holds roughly 330,000 clones, roughly 70% seen once, with roughly 6% in the top ten. These data belong to a study of cytotoxic CD8 clonotypes in ibrutinib-treated CLL. Whole-study context: After a median of around 70 months, about 15 patients stayed remitted and approximately 12 progressed; responses had been partial in about 24 and complete in 2. Study-wide results and limits: Clonality correlated strongly with circulating CD8+ T cells and exceeded age-matched healthy donors at baseline.

This CDR3 has 14 residues. Germline CDR1 SGHVS, CDR2 FQNEAQ. V lost 5 bases to trimming and J lost 5 bases; unmatched junction nucleotides: 6. The rearrangement links TRBV7-8 to TRBJ2-7, with TRBD1 identical over 10 bases. The material was PBMCs, obtained after 36 months of ibrutinib treatment. The clonotype comes from a human donor with chronic lymphocytic leukemia. Here the CDR3 reads CASSPSGQGHEQYF. DNA for the CDR3: TGTGCCAGCAGCCCTTCGGGACAGGGGCACGAGCAGTACTTC.